The entry below describes one T cell receptor beta chain. Antigen: not known. The data stem from a study of cytomegalovirus exposure and HLA in healthy donors. Study background: Findings of an earlier analysis included some 120 million unique TCR beta sequences from 180 million or so T cells. Study-wide findings and caveats: Being productive about 87% or about 30% of the time was typical of most TCR beta V segments in an earlier analysis. TCR sequences were mostly rare, though some public TCRs occurred in many donors.

In the PCR, 60 Vbeta and 13 Jbeta primers were used. Sequencing used immunoSEQ multiplex PCR; TCRdb keeps in-frame clones, though not all of them. In the table there are roughly 180,000 clones, about 75% of which are singletons. The receptor's source is a woman aged 35 to 49 in good health and CMV-seropositive. The sequencing input was PBMCs.

Here the CDR3 DNA reads TGCGCCAGCAGCTATTCGACAGGGTTGGAGACCCAGTACTTC. Protein: CASSYSTGLETQYF. The chain recombines TRBV5-1 with TRBJ2-5, with 7 bases that match TRBD1. The CDR3 has 14 amino acids. The germline gives CDR1 SGHRS, CDR2 YFSETQ. J gave up 5 bases and V 3 bases, and 7 bases lay outside the gene matches.